The entry that follows covers one T cell receptor (beta chain) sequence. Its specificity is not known. The record originates from a study of beta chain features in type 1 diabetes. Across the whole study: Patients looked much like healthy donors when it came to age, gender and cell yields. Points from the study as a whole: In every one of the four CD4+ subsets, TCRB CDR3s were moderately but significantly shorter in Type 1 diabetes patients. Researchers reported that naive, central memory and Treg TCRB repertoires appeared more similar in patients than in healthy donors.

Trimming removed 4 bases at V and 7 bases at J, with 14 bases between. Germline values: CDR1 LNHNV, CDR2 YYDKDF (reference sequence). This CDR3 region has 15 residues. Expressed TCRB transcripts were sequenced, since all the RNA that had been isolated was reverse transcribed. Profiled with immunoSEQ multiplex PCR; TCRdb holds only in-frame clones, not every one. The sample shows about 370,000 clones, 8.5% to 10% of them seen only once. Sorting produced populations that all topped 98% purity. The sequence came from a man younger than 40 with type 1 diabetes. This sequence joins TRBV15 and TRBJ1-6, with D maybe TRBD1 (5 bases). Sequencing was performed on central memory CD4+ T cells from blood. The CDR3 bases are TGTGCCACCAGCAAGCGATCCGGGGGGAATTCACCCCTCCACTTT. It translates to CATSKRSGGNSPLHF.